The sample holds many counts of the clone carrying this T cell receptor (beta chain). The antigen is undetermined. V was clipped by 8 bases and J by 5 bases; unmatched bases: 18. Looked up from germline, CDR1 is SGHAT and CDR2 is FQNNGV. This CDR3 spans 17 amino acids. This sample was taken from a study of T-cell reconstitution after alpha-beta-depleted transplantation in children. Study conclusions and caveats: Newly made T cells mostly supplied T-cell counts and diversity one year after transplant.

A library of TCRbeta sequences, prepared with unique molecular identifiers, was generated. MiXCR was run by TCRdb on the PCR reads, yielding one entry per CDR3 protein. The sample lists 100,000 to 120,000 distinct CDR3 sequences; approximately 6% were seen once. The origin of this receptor is a male patient aged 2-15 years who had a stem cell transplant for acute lymphoblastic leukemia, so the T cells may come from the graft donor. The sample here was PBMCs, mostly from graft donor cells, taken 360 days after TCRalphabeta/CD19-depleted stem cell transplant. The chain recombines TRBV11-2 with TRBJ2-7, with TRBD2 matching 10 bases. The CDR3 DNA reads as TGTGCCAGCCTCTCTGGACTAGCGGCCCTTCGGGGGAACGAGCAGTACTTC. Translated, it gives CASLSGLAALRGNEQYF.